This T cell receptor (beta chain) was identified during a study of blood T cell repertoires in COVID-19. Study-level information: Material from acute and convalescent COVID-19 was sourced from the United States, Italy and Spain. Sources were T cells, B-cell-depleted T cells, or PBMCs; the material itself was cDNA or gDNA.

The age range of participants was about 18 to 95 years, with residence in about two dozen US areas. This CDR3 has 11 residues. With 7 bases removed from V and 5 bases from J, the gap between germline ends came to 8 bases. Germline V gives CDR1 MDHEN, CDR2 SYDVKM. This table comes from immunoSEQ multiplex PCR, and its TCRdb copy is limited to in-frame clones, with some not included. Found here are 250,000 to 300,000 clones, approximately 85% of them singletons; the top ten hold 1.9%. Source material: PBMCs or T cells enriched from blood (not recorded which). The receptor comes from a woman aged 50 to 65 who had recovered from COVID-19. The chain uses TRBV28 and TRBJ2-5; D not resolved. The CDR3 region is CASKERETQYF. CDR3 bases: TGTGCCAGCAAGGAGAGGGAGACCCAGTACTTC. The full variable domain, its missing parts supplied by reference TRBV28 and TRBJ2-5, is DVKVTQSSRYLVKRTGEKVFLECVQDMDHENMFWYRQDPGLGLRLIYFSYDVKMKEKGDIPEGYSVSREKKERFSLILESASTNQTSMYLCASKERETQYFGPGTRLLVL.